The T cell receptor beta chain under discussion was sequenced for a study of T cells after yellow fever vaccination. In germline, CDR1 is SGHRS, CDR2 YFSETQ. This CDR3 contains 16 residues. V lost 4 bases, J lost 9 bases, and 15 bases stayed unmatched. There are a few counts of this clonotype. A single record per CDR3 protein comes from TCRdb applying MiXCR to the 5' RACE reads. The table has 300,000 or so distinct CDR3 sequences, roughly 8.6% seen once. The chain is built from TRBV5-1 and TRBJ2-5, with TRBD2 identical over 10 bases. The material was PBMCs, obtained roughly 47 days after the first yellow fever vaccination. This receptor was identified in a young man who received the YFV17D yellow fever vaccine. The CDR3 loop reads CASSIQPSGGQRAQYF. CDR3 bases: TGCGCCAGCAGCATACAACCTAGCGGGGGACAAAGGGCCCAGTACTTC.